This is a list of T cell receptor beta chains from one sample in a study of blood T cell repertoires in COVID-19. Measured with immunoSEQ multiplex PCR; TCRdb has only the in-frame clones, and not every one. The sample has 140,000 to 150,000 clones, 75% to 90% seen once. Sequenced: peripheral blood. Receptor source: a human donor in a cohort sampled during active COVID-19. The CDR3 runs from the conserved cysteine through the conserved F or W. The D gene is left open where the match is weak. Expanded clones get a size class; other rows say once, few or many, or leave the size out.

d_call,clone_size,cdr3_length,v_call,j_call,cdr3_aa,cdr3_nt
NA,NA,13,TRBV6-5,TRBJ1-1,CASSAQGNTEAFF,TGTGCCAGCTCTGCTCAGGGGAACACTGAAGCTTTCTTT
NA,once,13,TRBV27,TRBJ1-1,CASWGTRNTEAFF,TGTGCCAGCTGGGGTACTAGAAACACTGAAGCTTTCTTT
TRBD1,NA,16,TRBV9,TRBJ2-1,CASSARQGSTYNEQFF,TGTGCCAGCAGCGCCCGACAGGGTTCGACCTACAATGAGCAGTTCTTC
NA,NA,13,TRBV18,TRBJ1-1,CASSLATITEAFF,TGTGCCAGCTCACTAGCTACAATCACTGAAGCTTTCTTT
TRBD2,NA,16,TRBV5-4,TRBJ2-3,CASSVPSGGAGDTQYF,TGTGCCAGCAGCGTACCTAGCGGGGGGGCCGGGGATACGCAGTATTTT
TRBD1,NA,16,TRBV3-1/TRBV3-2,TRBJ1-2,CASSQDPGQGAVGYTF,TGTGCCAGCAGCCAAGACCCCGGACAGGGGGCTGTTGGCTACACCTTC
TRBD1,NA,14,TRBV7-2,TRBJ2-3,CASSLDRVTDTQYF,TGTGCCAGCAGCCTTGACAGGGTCACAGATACGCAGTATTTT
TRBD1,NA,15,TRBV4-1,TRBJ2-3,CASSPRQGRADTQYF,TGCGCCAGCAGCCCTAGACAGGGTAGAGCCGATACGCAGTATTTT
TRBD1,few,15,TRBV5-1,TRBJ2-7,CASSLVGTGVYEQYF,TGCGCCAGCAGCTTGGTTGGGACAGGAGTCTACGAGCAGTACTTC
NA,NA,12,TRBV24-1,TRBJ2-1,CATSGGIGEQFF,TGTGCCACCAGCGGCGGGATTGGTGAGCAGTTCTTC
TRBD1,NA,14,TRBV6-2/TRBV6-3,TRBJ1-1,CASSWTGVNTEAFF,TGTGCCAGCAGTTGGACAGGGGTGAACACTGAAGCTTTCTTT
NA,NA,13,TRBV3-1/TRBV3-2,TRBJ1-2,CASSQVSMRGYTF,TGTGCCAGCAGCCAAGTCTCGATGAGGGGCTACACCTTC
NA,NA,15,TRBV15,TRBJ1-4,CATSRDFGAPEKLFF,TGTGCCACCAGCAGAGATTTTGGGGCACCTGAAAAACTGTTTTTT
NA,NA,15,TRBV7-3,TRBJ2-1,CASSWTPDSYNEQFF,TGTGCCAGCAGCTGGACACCAGACTCCTACAATGAGCAGTTCTTC
TRBD1,NA,15,TRBV19,TRBJ2-1,CASSLGQGSYNEQFF,TGTGCCAGTAGCCTAGGACAGGGGTCCTACAATGAGCAGTTCTTC
TRBD1,NA,15,TRBV6-5,TRBJ1-1,CASSYSRTGTTEAFF,TGTGCCAGCAGTTACTCGAGGACAGGTACCACTGAAGCTTTCTTT
NA,once,14,TRBV7-2,TRBJ1-2,CASSLVGQLYGYTF,TGTGCCAGCAGCTTAGTGGGACAACTCTATGGCTACACCTTC
NA,NA,14,TRBV5-1,TRBJ1-1,CASSGQGFATEAFF,TGCGCCAGCAGCGGGCAGGGCTTCGCCACTGAAGCTTTCTTT
NA,NA,14,TRBV9,TRBJ1-2,CASSRRNGAYGYTF,TGTGCCAGCAGCCGTCGAAATGGGGCCTATGGCTACACCTTC
NA,NA,15,TRBV5-1,TRBJ1-5,CASSSSGEFDQPQHF,TGCGCCAGCAGCTCCTCAGGGGAGTTTGATCAGCCCCAGCATTTT
NA,NA,12,TRBV5-1,TRBJ1-2,CASSPQGSGYTF,TGCGCCAGCAGCCCACAGGGAAGTGGCTACACCTTC
TRBD2,NA,16,TRBV4-3,TRBJ2-1,CASSQDGGGAYNEQFF,TGCGCCAGCAGCCAAGACGGGGGGGGCGCCTACAATGAGCAGTTCTTC
TRBD1,few,16,TRBV6-4,TRBJ1-6,CASLQILGQGNSPLHF,TGTGCCAGTCTTCAGATCCTCGGACAGGGTAATTCACCCCTCCACTTT
NA,NA,15,TRBV5-4,TRBJ2-3,CASSLRRGAADTQYF,TGTGCCAGCAGCTTGCGAAGGGGCGCGGCAGATACGCAGTATTTT
NA,NA,14,TRBV7-2,TRBJ2-4,CASSFKPGLYIQYF,TGTGCCAGCAGCTTCAAACCGGGGTTATACATTCAGTACTTC
TRBD2,NA,15,TRBV28,TRBJ2-3,CASSGTRAGGDTQYF,TGTGCCAGCAGTGGGACCAGAGCGGGGGGAGATACGCAGTATTTT
NA,NA,14,TRBV6-4,TRBJ2-3,CASSDRGDTDTQYF,TGTGCCAGCAGTGATCGGGGAGACACAGATACGCAGTATTTT
TRBD1,once,17,TRBV19,TRBJ1-5,CASSTTPVTGWYQPQHF,TGTGCCAGTAGTACTACGCCAGTGACAGGGTGGTATCAGCCCCAGCATTTT
NA,NA,16,TRBV6-5,TRBJ1-4,CASSYSRATTNEKLFF,TGTGCCAGCAGTTACTCGAGGGCCACAACTAATGAAAAACTGTTTTTT
TRBD1,NA,15,TRBV23-1,TRBJ1-5,CASSLTGAVHQPQHF,TGCGCCAGCAGTCTAACAGGGGCCGTTCATCAGCCCCAGCATTTT
NA,NA,12,TRBV24-1,TRBJ2-1,CATSDPGLEQFF,TGTGCCACCAGTGATCCAGGGTTAGAGCAGTTCTTC